Listed here is a single TCR beta chain. This entry comes from a study of cytomegalovirus exposure and HLA in healthy donors. Primers included in the PCR were 60 Vbeta and 13 Jbeta primers. Only in-frame clones appear in the TCRdb table, and some are missing; sequencing was by immunoSEQ multiplex PCR. The sample shows roughly 150,000 clones, roughly 68% of them seen only once. This CDR3 region has 15 residues. Trimming took 0 bases from V and 0 from J, leaving 10 bases between them. CDR1 SGDLS and CDR2 YYNGEE come from the germline V gene. This TCR was recovered from a man aged 25-45 years in good health and CMV-seropositive. This chain uses TRBV9 with TRBJ2-7, with unresolved D. Sequencing was carried out using PBMCs. Here the CDR3 reads CASSVGFSFSYEQYF. In DNA, the CDR3 is TGTGCCAGCAGCGTAGGGTTTAGCTTCTCCTACGAGCAGTACTTC.